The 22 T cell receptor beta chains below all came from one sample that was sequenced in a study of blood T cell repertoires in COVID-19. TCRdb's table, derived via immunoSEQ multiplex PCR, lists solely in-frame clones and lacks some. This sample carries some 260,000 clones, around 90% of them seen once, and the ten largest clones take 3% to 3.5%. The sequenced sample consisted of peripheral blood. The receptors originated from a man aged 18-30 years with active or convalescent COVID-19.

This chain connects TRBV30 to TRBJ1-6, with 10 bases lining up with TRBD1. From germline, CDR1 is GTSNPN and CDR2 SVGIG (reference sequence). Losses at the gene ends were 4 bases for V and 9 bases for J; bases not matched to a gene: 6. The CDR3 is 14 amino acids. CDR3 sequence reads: CAWTRDRGVSPLHF. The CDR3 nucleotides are TGTGCCTGGACTCGGGACAGGGGAGTTTCACCCCTCCACTTT.

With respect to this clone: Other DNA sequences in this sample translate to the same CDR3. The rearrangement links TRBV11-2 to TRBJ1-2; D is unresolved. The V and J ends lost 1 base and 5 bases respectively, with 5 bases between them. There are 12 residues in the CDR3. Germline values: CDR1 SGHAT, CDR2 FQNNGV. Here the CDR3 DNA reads TGTGCCAGCAGCTTAGTTAGTTATGGCTACACCTTC. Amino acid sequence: CASSLVSYGYTF. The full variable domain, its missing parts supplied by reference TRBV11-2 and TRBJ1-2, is EAGVAQSPRYKIIEKRQSVAFWCNPISGHATLYWYQQILGQGPKLLIQFQNNGVVDDSQLPKDRFSAERLKGVDSTLKIQPAKLEDSAVYLCASSLVSYGYTFGSGTRLTVV.

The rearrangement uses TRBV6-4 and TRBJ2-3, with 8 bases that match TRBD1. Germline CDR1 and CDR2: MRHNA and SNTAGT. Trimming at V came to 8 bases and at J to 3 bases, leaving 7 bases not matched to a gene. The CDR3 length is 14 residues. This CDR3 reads CASSRDRSTDTQYF. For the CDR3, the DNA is TGTGCCAGCTCCCGGGACAGGTCAACAGATACGCAGTATTTT.

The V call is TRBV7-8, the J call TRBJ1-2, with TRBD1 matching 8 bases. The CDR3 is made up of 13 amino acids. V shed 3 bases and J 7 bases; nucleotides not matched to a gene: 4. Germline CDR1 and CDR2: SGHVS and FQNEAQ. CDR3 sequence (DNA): TGTGCCAGCAGCTTGATTACAGGGGGTGGCTACACCTTC. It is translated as CASSLITGGGYTF.

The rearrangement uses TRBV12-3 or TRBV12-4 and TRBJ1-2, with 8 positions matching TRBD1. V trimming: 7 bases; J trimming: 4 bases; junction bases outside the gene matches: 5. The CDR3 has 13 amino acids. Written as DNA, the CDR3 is TGTGCCAGCAAACTGGGACAGGCCTATGGCTACACCTTC. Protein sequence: CASKLGQAYGYTF.

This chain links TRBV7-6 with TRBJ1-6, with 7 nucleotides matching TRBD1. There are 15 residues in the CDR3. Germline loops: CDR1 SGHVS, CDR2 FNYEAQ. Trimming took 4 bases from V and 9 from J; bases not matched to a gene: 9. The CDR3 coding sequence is TGTGCCAGCAGCTCGTCAGGGGGAGTCAGTTCACCCCTCCACTTT. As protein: CASSSSGGVSSPLHF.

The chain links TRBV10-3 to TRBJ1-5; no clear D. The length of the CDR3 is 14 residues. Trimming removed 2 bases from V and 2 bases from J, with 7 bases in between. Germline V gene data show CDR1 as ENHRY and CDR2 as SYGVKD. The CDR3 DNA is TGTGCCATCAGTGAGGAAACAGGCAATCAGCCCCAGCATTTT. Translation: CAISEETGNQPQHF.

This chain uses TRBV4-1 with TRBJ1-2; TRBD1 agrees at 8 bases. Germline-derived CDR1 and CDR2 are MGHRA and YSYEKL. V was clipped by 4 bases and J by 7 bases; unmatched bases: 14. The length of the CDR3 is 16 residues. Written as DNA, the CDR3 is TGCGCCAGCAGCCGCCAACGGGAGACTCAGGGGGCTGGCTACACCTTC. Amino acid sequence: CASSRQRETQGAGYTF.

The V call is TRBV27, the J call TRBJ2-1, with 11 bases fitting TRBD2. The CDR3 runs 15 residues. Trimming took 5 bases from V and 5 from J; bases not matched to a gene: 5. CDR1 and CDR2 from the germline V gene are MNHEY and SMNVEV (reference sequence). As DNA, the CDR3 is TGTGCCAGCAGTATTCTAGCGGGGGGCAACAATGAGCAGTTCTTC. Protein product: CASSILAGGNNEQFF.

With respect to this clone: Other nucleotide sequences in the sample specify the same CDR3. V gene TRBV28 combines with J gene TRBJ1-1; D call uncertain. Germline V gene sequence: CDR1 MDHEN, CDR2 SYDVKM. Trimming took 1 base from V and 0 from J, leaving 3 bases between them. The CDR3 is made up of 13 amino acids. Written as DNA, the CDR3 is TGTGCCAGCAGTTTATCGGTGAACACTGAAGCTTTCTTT. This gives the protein CASSLSVNTEAFF. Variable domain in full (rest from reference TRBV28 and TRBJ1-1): DVKVTQSSRYLVKRTGEKVFLECVQDMDHENMFWYRQDPGLGLRLIYFSYDVKMKEKGDIPEGYSVSREKKERFSLILESASTNQTSMYLCASSLSVNTEAFFGQGTRLTVV.

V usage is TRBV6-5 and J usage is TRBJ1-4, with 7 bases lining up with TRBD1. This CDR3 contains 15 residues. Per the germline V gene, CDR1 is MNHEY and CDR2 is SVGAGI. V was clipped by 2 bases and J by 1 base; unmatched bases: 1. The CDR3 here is CASSYRGLTNEKLFF. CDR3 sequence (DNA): TGTGCCAGCAGTTACAGGGGGCTAACTAATGAAAAACTGTTTTTT.

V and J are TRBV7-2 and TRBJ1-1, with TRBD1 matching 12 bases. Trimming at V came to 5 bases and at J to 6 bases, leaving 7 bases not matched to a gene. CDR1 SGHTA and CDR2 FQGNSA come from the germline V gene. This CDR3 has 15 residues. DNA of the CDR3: TGTGCCAGCAGCACTACCGGGACAGGGGGCGCTGAAGCTTTCTTT. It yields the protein CASSTTGTGGAEAFF.

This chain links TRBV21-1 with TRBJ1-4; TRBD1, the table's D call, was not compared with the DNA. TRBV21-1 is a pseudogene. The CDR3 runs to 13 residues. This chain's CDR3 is CASRRGQVEKLFF. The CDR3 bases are TGTGCCAGCAGACGGGGACAGGTTGAAAAACTGTTTTTT.

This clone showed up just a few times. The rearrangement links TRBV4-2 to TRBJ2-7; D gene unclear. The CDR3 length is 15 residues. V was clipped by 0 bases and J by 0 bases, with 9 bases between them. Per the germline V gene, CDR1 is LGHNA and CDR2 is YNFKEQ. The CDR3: CASSQEGQSSYEQYF. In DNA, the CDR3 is TGTGCCAGCAGCCAAGAGGGCCAGAGCTCCTACGAGCAGTACTTC.

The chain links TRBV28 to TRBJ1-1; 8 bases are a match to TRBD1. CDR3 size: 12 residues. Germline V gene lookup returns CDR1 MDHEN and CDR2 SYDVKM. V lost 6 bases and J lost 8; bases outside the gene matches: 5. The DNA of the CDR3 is TGTGCCAGCAGACCAGGGGGCGTGGAAGCTTTCTTT. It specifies CASRPGGVEAFF.

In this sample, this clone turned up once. The CDR3 reads CASSQDETSGGPPFF. The CDR3 DNA reads TGCGCCAGCAGCCAAGACGAGACTAGCGGGGGGCCCCCGTTCTTC. V gene TRBV4-3 combines with J gene TRBJ2-1; 13 nucleotides line up with TRBD2. V was clipped by 0 bases and J by 15 bases; unmatched bases: 8. In germline, CDR1 is LGHNA, CDR2 YSLEER. CDR3 length: 15 amino acids.

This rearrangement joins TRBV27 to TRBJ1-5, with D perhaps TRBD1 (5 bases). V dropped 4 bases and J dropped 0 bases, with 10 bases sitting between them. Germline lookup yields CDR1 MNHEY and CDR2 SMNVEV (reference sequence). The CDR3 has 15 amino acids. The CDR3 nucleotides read TGTGCCAGCAGTTCGCCGGACAATAGCAATCAGCCCCAGCATTTT. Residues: CASSSPDNSNQPQHF.

CDR3 sequence: CASSLAGFLQGAFF. CDR3 DNA: TGTGCCAGCAGCTTGGCGGGCTTCCTACAGGGGGCTTTCTTT. The rearrangement links TRBV5-6 to TRBJ1-1; 7 bases are a match to TRBD1. The germline V gene encodes CDR1 SGHDT and CDR2 YYEEEE. The CDR3 has 14 amino acids. Unmatched junction bases numbered 10, after V lost 0 bases and J lost 11 bases.

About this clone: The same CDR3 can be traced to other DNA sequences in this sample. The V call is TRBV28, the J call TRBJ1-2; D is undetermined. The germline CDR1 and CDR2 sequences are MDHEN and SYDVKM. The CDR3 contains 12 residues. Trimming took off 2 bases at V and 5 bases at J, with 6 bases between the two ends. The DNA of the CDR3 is TGTGCCAGCAGTTTAGGGCAGTATGGCTACACCTTC. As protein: CASSLGQYGYTF.

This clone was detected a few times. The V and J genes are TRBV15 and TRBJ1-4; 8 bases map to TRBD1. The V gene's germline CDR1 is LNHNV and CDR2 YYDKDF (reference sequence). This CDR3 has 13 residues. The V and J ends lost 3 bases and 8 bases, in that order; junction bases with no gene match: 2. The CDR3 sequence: CATSRQGAEKLFF. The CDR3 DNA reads TGTGCCACCAGCAGGCAGGGGGCCGAAAAACTGTTTTTT.

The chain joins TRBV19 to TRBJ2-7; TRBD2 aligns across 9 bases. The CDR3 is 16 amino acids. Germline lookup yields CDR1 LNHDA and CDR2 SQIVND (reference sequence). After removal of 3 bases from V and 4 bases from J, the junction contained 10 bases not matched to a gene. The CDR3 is CASSMSPSGKTYEQYF. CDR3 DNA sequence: TGTGCCAGTAGTATGTCCCCTAGCGGGAAGACTTACGAGCAGTACTTC.

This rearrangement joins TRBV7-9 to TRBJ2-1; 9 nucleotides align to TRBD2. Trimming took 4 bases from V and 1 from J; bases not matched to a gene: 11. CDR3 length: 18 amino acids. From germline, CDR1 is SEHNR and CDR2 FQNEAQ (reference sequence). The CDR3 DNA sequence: TGTGCCAGCAGCTCCCAATTAGTTCTAGCGGGGTCCTACAATGAGCAGTTCTTC. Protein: CASSSQLVLAGSYNEQFF.